The source of this T cell receptor (beta chain) is a study of shared clonotypes between healthy human individuals. The authors ran the assay at deep level. TCRdb keeps only in-frame clones here, not all; method: immunoSEQ multiplex PCR. Of more than 2 million clones in the sample, around 95% were seen once. With 2 bases removed from V and 8 bases from J, the gap between germline ends came to 12 bases. This CDR3 has 13 amino acids. The V call is TRBV5-3, the J call TRBJ2-3; no definite D call. TRBV5-3 is annotated as an ORF whose role is uncertain. The sample taken for sequencing was naive CD4+ T cells sorted from blood. Subset indicated: CD45RA+ positively selected. The source is a man aged 18 to 29 in good health. CDR3 region: CARSFYEVCTQYF. CDR3 coding DNA: TGTGCCAGAAGCTTTTATGAGGTATGTACGCAGTATTTT.